This is a list of T cell receptor beta chains from one sample in a study of STAT5B mutations in CD4+ large granular lymphocyte leukemia. Generated by immunoSEQ multiplex PCR, the TCRdb table keeps only in-frame clones and is missing some. Here the sample spans around 26,000 clones, about 80% being singletons. Sequenced sample: CD4+ T cells from blood buffy coats. These receptors all stem from a human donor in good health. CDR3s include the opening cysteine and the closing phenylalanine or tryptophan. A D gene is named only where the DNA matches it firmly. Expanded clones get a size class; other rows say once, few or many, or leave the size out.

TRBV15	15	-	TRBJ2-2	-	CATSRDRLDTGELFF	TGTGCCACCAGCAGAGATCGGTTGGATACCGGGGAGCTGTTTTTT
TRBV7-6	16	-	TRBJ2-3	TRBD2	CASSFRRGGSTDTQYF	TGTGCCAGCAGCTTCCGGCGGGGGGGCTCGACAGATACGCAGTATTTT
TRBV4-1	15	-	TRBJ2-4	-	CASSQDVGLVAIQYF	TGCGCCAGCAGCCAAGACGTGGGACTGGTGGCCATTCAGTACTTC
TRBV7-2	14	-	TRBJ2-3	TRBD2	CASSRRRGSDTQYF	TGTGCCAGCAGCCGCCGGCGGGGGTCAGATACGCAGTATTTT
TRBV15	16	once	TRBJ2-3	TRBD2	CATSRDNRAGGDTQYF	TGTGCCACCAGCAGAGATAATCGAGCGGGAGGGGATACGCAGTATTTT
TRBV2	12	-	TRBJ2-5	-	CASNPREETQYF	TGTGCCAGCAACCCCAGGGAAGAGACCCAGTACTTC
TRBV11-2	13	few	TRBJ1-1	-	CASSHAGVAEAFF	TGTGCCAGCAGCCACGCAGGGGTCGCTGAAGCTTTCTTT
TRBV27	15	-	TRBJ1-5	TRBD1	CASSPRGQGDQPQHF	TGTGCCAGCAGTCCTAGGGGACAGGGCGATCAGCCCCAGCATTTT
TRBV12-5	15	few	TRBJ2-1	TRBD2	CASGLEAGDYNEQFF	TGTGCTAGTGGTTTGGAAGCGGGGGACTACAATGAGCAGTTCTTC
TRBV7-7	13	-	TRBJ2-1	-	CASSPRGRGEQFF	TGTGCCAGCAGCCCCCGTGGCCGTGGTGAGCAGTTCTTC
TRBV27	14	-	TRBJ2-7	-	CASSLSRGTYEQYF	TGTGCCAGCAGTTTATCACGCGGTACCTACGAGCAGTACTTC
TRBV6-5	15	-	TRBJ2-3	TRBD2	CASSGGGVNTDTQYF	TGTGCCAGCAGCGGCGGGGGGGTGAACACAGATACGCAGTATTTT
TRBV10-3	15	-	TRBJ1-3	TRBD1	CAIKRQGVSGNTIYF	TGTGCCATCAAACGACAGGGGGTCTCTGGAAACACCATATATTTT
TRBV5-1	14	-	TRBJ1-1	-	CASSFTGRTREAFF	TGCGCCAGCAGTTTCACGGGACGGACCCGAGAAGCTTTCTTT
TRBV5-1	16	-	TRBJ1-4	TRBD1	CASREGAVTTNEKLFF	TGCGCCAGCAGGGAGGGGGCAGTTACAACTAATGAAAAACTGTTTTTT
TRBV7-2	16	-	TRBJ1-3	TRBD1	CASSLASTGGRNTIYF	TGTGCCAGCAGCTTAGCCTCGACAGGGGGCAGGAACACCATATATTTT
TRBV28	15	-	TRBJ2-2	TRBD1	CASSRRQGATGELFF	TGTGCCAGCAGTCGGCGACAGGGGGCCACCGGGGAGCTGTTTTTT
TRBV5-1	11	-	TRBJ2-5	-	CASSFKETQYF	TGCGCCAGCAGCTTTAAGGAGACCCAGTACTTC
TRBV6-1	18	-	TRBJ2-3	TRBD2	CASSGTSGRARSTDTQYF	TGTGCCAGCAGTGGCACTAGCGGGAGGGCAAGGTCCACAGATACGCAGTATTTT
TRBV11-2	14	-	TRBJ2-5	-	CASSLRRNQETQYF	TGTGCCAGCAGCTTACGACGGAACCAAGAGACCCAGTACTTC
TRBV6-1	14	few	TRBJ1-1	-	CASSELLDSGEAFF	TGTGCCAGCAGTGAGTTGTTGGACAGCGGTGAAGCTTTCTTT
TRBV6-1	13	-	TRBJ1-1	-	CASRKGGNTEAFF	TGTGCCAGCAGGAAGGGGGGGAACACTGAAGCTTTCTTT
TRBV19	16	-	TRBJ2-2	TRBD2	CASSMGKREITGELFF	TGTGCCAGTAGTATGGGGAAGCGGGAGATCACCGGGGAGCTGTTTTTT
TRBV9	15	-	TRBJ1-5	-	CASSPQGISNQPQHF	TGTGCCAGCAGCCCTCAGGGTATTAGCAATCAGCCCCAGCATTTT
TRBV6-5	15	-	TRBJ2-2	-	CASSPRLENTGELFF	TGTGCCAGCAGTCCCAGACTAGAGAACACCGGGGAGCTGTTTTTT
TRBV7-9	15	-	TRBJ1-1	-	CASSLGARVDTEAFF	TGTGCCAGCAGCTTAGGAGCCAGGGTGGACACTGAAGCTTTCTTT
TRBV5-1	14	once	TRBJ2-7	-	CASSLVAEPYEQYF	TGCGCCAGCAGCTTGGTAGCGGAACCCTACGAGCAGTACTTC
TRBV28	16	-	TRBJ2-7	-	CASTATGGTTFYEQYF	TGTGCCAGCACTGCAACGGGCGGGACAACCTTCTACGAGCAGTACTTC
TRBV6-5	15	-	TRBJ2-2	TRBD1	CASSTDRVNTGELFF	TGTGCCAGCAGTACCGACAGGGTAAACACCGGGGAGCTGTTTTTT